This TCR beta chain was sequenced in a study of blood T cells in healthy people across ages. V gave up 6 bases and J gave up 3 bases; unmatched junction bases: 15. The germline V gene has CDR1 DFQATT and CDR2 SNEGSKA (reference sequence). The CDR3 covers 16 residues. The second PCR ran roughly 7 to 11 cycles with a sample-barcoded 5' primer and J-beta primers. Each CDR3 protein gets one entry after TCRdb re-called the 5' RACE reads with MiXCR. The table includes around 670,000 distinct CDR3 sequences, approximately 30% detected once. Points from the study as a whole: The lack of PBMC sorting stopped any conclusive naive versus antigen-experienced comparison. In long-lived donors, naive CD4+ cell counts and diversity exceeded those of aged donors.

Many counts were recorded for this clonotype. The antigen remains unidentified. Donor samples were obtained from healthy Caucasian individuals from Russia, aged 6 to 90. The V gene is TRBV20-1, the J gene TRBJ2-7; 9 positions agree with TRBD1. The sample consisted of blood. The receptor's source is a woman aged 80 or over in good health. As DNA, the CDR3 is TGCAGTGCCTCTGGTGGTGCTGGACAGGGGATCTACGAGCAGTACTTC. Its translation is CSASGGAGQGIYEQYF.